This TCR beta chain is drawn from a study of cytomegalovirus exposure and HLA in healthy donors. General study points: HLA allele associations emerged for roughly 17,000 TCR beta sequences in a later analysis, at 0.05 false discovery rate.

About this clone itself: Antigen unknown.

V gave up 2 bases and J gave up 5 bases; unmatched junction bases: 9. CDR3 size: 17 residues. CDR1 and CDR2 (germline): MNHNS, SASEGT. 13 Jbeta primers and 60 Vbeta primers were used for the PCR. The assay was immunoSEQ multiplex PCR, and TCRdb's table has in-frame clones only and misses some. The table lists around 200,000 clones, approximately 82% of them singletons, with about a tenth in the top ten. The sample comprised PBMCs. V usage is TRBV6-1 and J usage is TRBJ2-5, with 12 positions matching TRBD1. This TCR derives from a woman in her fifties or sixties in good health and CMV-seropositive. Written as DNA, the CDR3 is TGTGCCAGCAGTGAATTCGGGACAGGGGGCTTCAAGGAGACCCAGTACTTC. Amino acid sequence: CASSEFGTGGFKETQYF.